The 2 T cell receptor beta chains below were found in one sample sequenced in a study of beta chain features in type 1 diabetes listed by TCRdb under 2018. Libraries came from the immunoSEQ multiplex PCR assay. The High Capacity cDNA Reverse Transcription Kit was used to reverse transcribe all of the isolated RNA, meaning that expressed TCRB transcripts were what got sequenced. TCRdb mirrors the immuneACCESS table, restricted to in-frame sequences. Some clones are absent from its copies; in checked studies, under half trace to an unresolved V gene, and the reason for the others is unknown. Within this sample are over 650,000 clones, with over 12% of them counted one time only. The ten most abundant clones make up 0.035% to 0.04% of the sample. Study-wide conclusions, independent of this receptor: Type 1 diabetes patients showed a moderate but significant shortening of TCRB CDR3 length in all four CD4+ subsets.

What these receptors recognize is not known. Source material: naive CD4+ T cells from blood. The cell subset or site label of this sample denotes: true naive CD4+ T cells. These receptors came from a man younger than 35 with type 1 diabetes.

This clone has just one count. The chain carries TRBV4-1 and TRBJ2-7; D is possibly TRBD2 (7 bases). Trimming took off 1 base at V and 3 bases at J, with 16 bases between the two ends. This CDR3 is built from 16 residues. Germline V gene data show CDR1 as MGHRA and CDR2 as YSYEKL. In nucleotides, the CDR3 is TGCGCCAGCAGCCAAGGGGGGGGGCGCAAACTCTACGAGCAGTACTTC. Its protein is CASSQGGGRKLYEQYF.

CDR3 residues: CSGLASKDDEKLFF. CDR3 DNA: TGCAGCGGGTTGGCATCCAAGGACGATGAAAAACTGTTTTTT. The chain links TRBV29-1 to TRBJ1-4, with D hard to call. In germline, CDR1 is SQVTM, CDR2 ANQGSEA. Trimming shortened V by 7 bases and J by 6 bases, and 18 bases separated the two germline ends. The CDR3 length is 14 residues.